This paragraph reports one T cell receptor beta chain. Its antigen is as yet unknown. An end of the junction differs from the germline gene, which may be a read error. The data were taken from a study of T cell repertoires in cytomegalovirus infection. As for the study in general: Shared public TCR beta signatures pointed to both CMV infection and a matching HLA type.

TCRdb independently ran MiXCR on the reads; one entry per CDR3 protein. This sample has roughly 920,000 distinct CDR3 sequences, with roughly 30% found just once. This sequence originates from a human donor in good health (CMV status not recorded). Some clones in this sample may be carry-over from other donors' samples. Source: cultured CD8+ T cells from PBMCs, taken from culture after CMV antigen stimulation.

CDR3 residues: CSSSLTAGTNTEAFF. CDR3 nucleotides: TGTTCCAGCAGCTTAACGGCAGGGACGAACACTGAAGCTTTCTTT. This chain connects TRBV7-3 to TRBJ1-1, with a possible D match to TRBD1 (5 bases). CDR1 is SGHTA, CDR2 FQGTGA, per germline. This CDR3 comprises 15 residues.